The rows below give T cell receptor beta chains drawn from one sample of a study of blood T cell repertoires in COVID-19. Some clones are missing from TCRdb's copy, which holds only in-frame ones; the method was immunoSEQ multiplex PCR. The repertoire holds 120,000 to 150,000 clones, with just under 85% as singletons. The specimen was peripheral blood. Every receptor here comes from a woman aged 40 to 50 with active or convalescent COVID-19. Both conserved end residues are part of each CDR3. D genes are given only for firm matches. Clone size is given for some rows only: seen once, a few or many times, or a class if the clone is expanded.

clone size: -
D gene: -
V gene: TRBV5-8
J gene: TRBJ1-5
CDR3 DNA: TGTGCCAGCACCCCCGGACTGGGAGGCAATCAGCCCCAGCATTTT
CDR3 protein: CASTPGLGGNQPQHF

clone size: -
D gene: -
V gene: TRBV18
J gene: TRBJ1-1
CDR3 DNA: TGTGCCAGCTCACCGGCGAGGGACACTGAAGCTTTCTTT
CDR3 protein: CASSPARDTEAFF

clone size: -
D gene: -
V gene: TRBV10-2
J gene: TRBJ1-5
CDR3 DNA: TGCGCCAGCAGTGGGATACAGGGATGGTCGGGCAATCAGCCCCAGCATTTT
CDR3 protein: CASSGIQGWSGNQPQHF

clone size: -
D gene: -
V gene: TRBV29-1
J gene: TRBJ2-3
CDR3 DNA: TGCAGCACTGACACAGATACGCAGTATTTT
CDR3 protein: CSTDTDTQYF

clone size: -
D gene: -
V gene: TRBV4-1
J gene: TRBJ1-2
CDR3 DNA: TGCGCCAGCAGCCAAGGCGGGAGCGGTAACTATGGCTACACCTTC
CDR3 protein: CASSQGGSGNYGYTF

clone size: -
D gene: -
V gene: TRBV23-1
J gene: TRBJ2-1
CDR3 DNA: TGCGCCAGCAGTCAATGGGGAGGTCATGTTGCCGATGAGCAGTTCTTC
CDR3 protein: CASSQWGGHVADEQFF

clone size: -
D gene: -
V gene: TRBV19
J gene: TRBJ1-2
CDR3 DNA: TGTGCCAGTAGCCCTCTCCTCAGGGTTTTGTATGGCTACACCTTC
CDR3 protein: CASSPLLRVLYGYTF

clone size: once
D gene: TRBD2
V gene: TRBV7-2
J gene: TRBJ2-2
CDR3 DNA: TGTGCCAGCAGCCCAGCGGGGGGCTTGGGCACCGGGGAGCTGTTTTTT
CDR3 protein: CASSPAGGLGTGELFF

clone size: -
D gene: TRBD1
V gene: TRBV28
J gene: TRBJ1-1
CDR3 DNA: TGTGCCAGCAGTTCCGGGACAGGGGGCCTATCCACTGAAGCTTTCTTT
CDR3 protein: CASSSGTGGLSTEAFF

clone size: -
D gene: -
V gene: TRBV24-1
J gene: TRBJ1-5
CDR3 DNA: TGTGCCACCAGTGTCGGGGGGGGTTTCAATCAGCCCCAGCATTTT
CDR3 protein: CATSVGGGFNQPQHF

clone size: -
D gene: -
V gene: TRBV5-1
J gene: TRBJ1-1
CDR3 DNA: TGCGCCAGCAGCTTTCGGACTGGGAACACTGAAGCTTTCTTT
CDR3 protein: CASSFRTGNTEAFF

clone size: few
D gene: -
V gene: TRBV9
J gene: TRBJ1-1
CDR3 DNA: TGTGCCAGCAGCGCCGCGGCGGGAAAGGATGAAGCTTTCTTT
CDR3 protein: CASSAAAGKDEAFF

clone size: -
D gene: -
V gene: TRBV5-4
J gene: TRBJ1-2
CDR3 DNA: TGTGCCAGCAGCCTCGAGCAGGGGCTTCACTATGGCTACACCTTC
CDR3 protein: CASSLEQGLHYGYTF

clone size: -
D gene: -
V gene: TRBV27
J gene: TRBJ1-4
CDR3 DNA: TGTGCCAGCAGTTTTCTGCACAGTGGTGAAAAACTGTTTTTT
CDR3 protein: CASSFLHSGEKLFF

clone size: -
D gene: -
V gene: TRBV28
J gene: TRBJ2-3
CDR3 DNA: TGTGCCAGTAGGGGGGGGTTTTTAGATACGCAGTATTTT
CDR3 protein: CASRGGFLDTQYF

clone size: -
D gene: TRBD1
V gene: TRBV7-8
J gene: TRBJ1-6
CDR3 DNA: TGTGCCAGCAGCTTATCCCCCCGAGGGACAGGGATCTCACCCCTCCACTTT
CDR3 protein: CASSLSPRGTGISPLHF

clone size: -
D gene: TRBD1
V gene: TRBV2
J gene: TRBJ2-1
CDR3 DNA: TGTGCCAGCTCCTCCCGGACAGGGGTAATCAATGAGCAGTTCTTC
CDR3 protein: CASSSRTGVINEQFF

clone size: -
D gene: -
V gene: TRBV5-1
J gene: TRBJ2-3
CDR3 DNA: TGCGCCAGCAGAAGAGGAACTCAGGGAGATACGCAGTATTTT
CDR3 protein: CASRRGTQGDTQYF

clone size: -
D gene: -
V gene: TRBV4-3
J gene: TRBJ1-2
CDR3 DNA: TGCGCCAGCAGCCAAGATTACAGGGAGCTCCACTATGGCTACACCTTC
CDR3 protein: CASSQDYRELHYGYTF

clone size: few
D gene: TRBD1
V gene: TRBV28
J gene: TRBJ1-2
CDR3 DNA: TGTGCCAGCAGTTCCGGGACAGCGAGTTATGGCTACACCTTC
CDR3 protein: CASSSGTASYGYTF

clone size: -
D gene: TRBD1
V gene: TRBV5-1
J gene: TRBJ1-1
CDR3 DNA: TGCGCCAGCAGCTTGGGAGGGGGCGCGGACACTGAAGCTTTCTTT
CDR3 protein: CASSLGGGADTEAFF

clone size: once
D gene: -
V gene: TRBV5-1
J gene: TRBJ2-6
CDR3 DNA: TGCGCCAGCCAGCAGGGAAGCTCTGGGGCCAACGTCCTGACTTTC
CDR3 protein: CASQQGSSGANVLTF

clone size: -
D gene: -
V gene: TRBV5-8
J gene: TRBJ2-1
CDR3 DNA: TGTGCCAGCAGCTACGGAGGATTCAATGAGCAGTTCTTC
CDR3 protein: CASSYGGFNEQFF

clone size: -
D gene: -
V gene: TRBV5-4
J gene: TRBJ2-1
CDR3 DNA: TGTGCCAGCAGCTTGGGGGGTGGGGCAGACAATGAGCAGTTCTTC
CDR3 protein: CASSLGGGADNEQFF

clone size: -
D gene: -
V gene: TRBV3-1/TRBV3-2
J gene: TRBJ2-3
CDR3 DNA: TGTGCCAGCAGCCAAGATGGCTTCGGAGGGTCGACTAGCACAGATACGCAGTATTTT
CDR3 protein: CASSQDGFGGSTSTDTQYF

clone size: -
D gene: TRBD1
V gene: TRBV10-3
J gene: TRBJ1-6
CDR3 DNA: TGTGCCACCTCCGGGACAGGGGGCTCAGGGGGTAATTCACCCCTCCACTTT
CDR3 protein: CATSGTGGSGGNSPLHF

clone size: -
D gene: -
V gene: TRBV5-1
J gene: TRBJ1-4
CDR3 DNA: TGCGCCAGCAGTCGTTGGGAGGAGGGTGAGAAAAAACTGTTTTTT
CDR3 protein: CASSRWEEGEKKLFF

clone size: once
D gene: TRBD1
V gene: TRBV7-9
J gene: TRBJ1-1
CDR3 DNA: TGTGCCAGCAGCTCGGGACAGGAGAGCACTGAAGCTTTCTTT
CDR3 protein: CASSSGQESTEAFF

clone size: -
D gene: TRBD1
V gene: TRBV18
J gene: TRBJ1-6
CDR3 DNA: TGTGCCAGCTCATCCCTGGACAGGGATTCACCCCTCCACTTT
CDR3 protein: CASSSLDRDSPLHF

clone size: -
D gene: -
V gene: TRBV24-1
J gene: TRBJ2-2
CDR3 DNA: TGTGCCACCAGTGATTGGGGCAGGAACACCGGGGAGCTGTTTTTT
CDR3 protein: CATSDWGRNTGELFF

clone size: -
D gene: -
V gene: TRBV5-1
J gene: TRBJ2-1
CDR3 DNA: TGCGCCAGCAGCCGAGACGGGGTCTCCTACAATGAGCAGTTCTTC
CDR3 protein: CASSRDGVSYNEQFF

clone size: -
D gene: TRBD1
V gene: TRBV11-2
J gene: TRBJ1-1
CDR3 DNA: TGTGCCAGCAGCTTAGGAAACAGGGGGAGGGAAAAAGCTTTCTTT
CDR3 protein: CASSLGNRGREKAFF

clone size: -
D gene: -
V gene: TRBV6-5
J gene: TRBJ1-3
CDR3 DNA: TGTGCCAGCATCGGGTCTGGAAACACCATATATTTT
CDR3 protein: CASIGSGNTIYF

clone size: once
D gene: TRBD1
V gene: TRBV28
J gene: TRBJ2-7
CDR3 DNA: TGTGCCAGCACCTCCCCGGGACAGTCCTCCTACGAGCAGTACTTC
CDR3 protein: CASTSPGQSSYEQYF

clone size: -
D gene: TRBD1
V gene: TRBV10-2
J gene: TRBJ1-2
CDR3 DNA: TGCGCCAGCAGTGAGGACCGGGACAGAGCACCCTACACCTTC
CDR3 protein: CASSEDRDRAPYTF

clone size: -
D gene: -
V gene: TRBV5-5
J gene: TRBJ1-3
CDR3 DNA: TGTGCCAGCAGCACTGGACCCCGAGGGCACTCTGGAAACACCATATATTTT
CDR3 protein: CASSTGPRGHSGNTIYF

clone size: once
D gene: -
V gene: TRBV18
J gene: TRBJ1-2
CDR3 DNA: TGTGCCAGCTCACCCGCAGGGGTTTATGGCTACACCTTC
CDR3 protein: CASSPAGVYGYTF

clone size: -
D gene: -
V gene: TRBV4-1
J gene: TRBJ1-1
CDR3 DNA: TGCGCCAGCAGCCAAGATTTGGGGGCAAACACTGAAGCTTTCTTT
CDR3 protein: CASSQDLGANTEAFF

clone size: few
D gene: -
V gene: TRBV6-1
J gene: TRBJ2-7
CDR3 DNA: TGTGCCAGCAGTGAAGAGGAGGCAGCCTCCTACGAGCAGTACTTC
CDR3 protein: CASSEEEAASYEQYF

clone size: few
D gene: TRBD2
V gene: TRBV19
J gene: TRBJ2-2
CDR3 DNA: TGTGCCACTTCGACTAGCGGGAGTAGGGCCGGGGAGCTGTTTTTT
CDR3 protein: CATSTSGSRAGELFF

clone size: -
D gene: TRBD2
V gene: TRBV4-1
J gene: TRBJ2-1
CDR3 DNA: TGCGCCAGCAGCGAATTAGCGGGGGGCCCGGGCGGTGGTGAGCAGTTCTTC
CDR3 protein: CASSELAGGPGGGEQFF

clone size: -
D gene: -
V gene: TRBV4-3
J gene: TRBJ1-4
CDR3 DNA: TGCGCCAGCAGCCTCGGGGGGGGTAATGAAAAACTGTTTTTT
CDR3 protein: CASSLGGGNEKLFF

clone size: once
D gene: -
V gene: TRBV5-6
J gene: TRBJ1-2
CDR3 DNA: TGTGCCAGCAGCTTTCAGACGGAGGTATATGGCTACACCTTC
CDR3 protein: CASSFQTEVYGYTF

clone size: -
D gene: -
V gene: TRBV6-4
J gene: TRBJ2-3
CDR3 DNA: TGTGCCAGCAGTTTGTGGGGGCGAGGCACAGATACGCAGTATTTT
CDR3 protein: CASSLWGRGTDTQYF

clone size: -
D gene: -
V gene: TRBV28
J gene: TRBJ2-7
CDR3 DNA: TGTGCCAGCAGTTACCCCCTCCGAGGCGAGGCCCCCTACGAGCAGTACTTC
CDR3 protein: CASSYPLRGEAPYEQYF

clone size: -
D gene: -
V gene: TRBV7-9
J gene: TRBJ1-4
CDR3 DNA: TGTGCCAGCAGCTTAACAGGTGAAAAACTGTTTTTT
CDR3 protein: CASSLTGEKLFF

clone size: -
D gene: -
V gene: TRBV2
J gene: TRBJ2-2
CDR3 DNA: TGTGCCAGCAGTCGGTTGCGGAACACCGGGGAGCTGTTTTTT
CDR3 protein: CASSRLRNTGELFF

clone size: few
D gene: TRBD2
V gene: TRBV19
J gene: TRBJ2-7
CDR3 DNA: TGTGCCAGTAGCGGACTAGCGGGAAGGAGGGAGCAGTACTTC
CDR3 protein: CASSGLAGRREQYF

clone size: -
D gene: TRBD1
V gene: TRBV10-3
J gene: TRBJ2-7
CDR3 DNA: TGTGCCACTAAAGGCGGGCTGACAGGGGCCTACGAGCAGTACTTC
CDR3 protein: CATKGGLTGAYEQYF

clone size: -
D gene: -
V gene: TRBV15
J gene: TRBJ2-1
CDR3 DNA: TGTGCCACCAGCAGAGGGGGGGACTACAATGAGCAGTTCTTC
CDR3 protein: CATSRGGDYNEQFF

clone size: -
D gene: TRBD2
V gene: TRBV7-6
J gene: TRBJ2-7
CDR3 DNA: TGTGCCAGCAGCCCACCCGGGGGGGCCTCCTCCTACGAGCAGTACTTC
CDR3 protein: CASSPPGGASSYEQYF

clone size: once
D gene: TRBD1
V gene: TRBV28
J gene: TRBJ2-1
CDR3 DNA: TGTGCCAGCCAGAACGAGAGACAGGGCCCCTACAATGAGCAGTTCTTC
CDR3 protein: CASQNERQGPYNEQFF

clone size: -
D gene: -
V gene: TRBV12-3/TRBV12-4
J gene: TRBJ1-1
CDR3 DNA: TGTGCCAGCAGTTTTTGGGCAGCTGAAGCTTTCTTT
CDR3 protein: CASSFWAAEAFF

clone size: -
D gene: -
V gene: TRBV28
J gene: TRBJ1-6
CDR3 DNA: TGTGCCAGCAGGTGGGGGGGAGAGGCACCCCTCCACTTT
CDR3 protein: CASRWGGEAPLHF

clone size: -
D gene: TRBD2
V gene: TRBV10-3
J gene: TRBJ2-2
CDR3 DNA: TGTGCCATCAGACCGGGACTAGCGGATAACGGGGAGCTGTTTTTT
CDR3 protein: CAIRPGLADNGELFF